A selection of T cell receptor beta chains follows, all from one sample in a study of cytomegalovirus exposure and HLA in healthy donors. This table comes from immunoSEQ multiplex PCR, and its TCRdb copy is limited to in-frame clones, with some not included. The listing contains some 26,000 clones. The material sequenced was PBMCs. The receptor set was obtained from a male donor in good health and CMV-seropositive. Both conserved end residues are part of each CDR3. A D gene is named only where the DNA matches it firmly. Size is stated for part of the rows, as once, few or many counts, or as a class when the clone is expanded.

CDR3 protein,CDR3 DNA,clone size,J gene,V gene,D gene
CSVAGTSPLEQYF,TGCAGCGTTGCCGGGACTAGCCCCCTCGAGCAGTACTTC,-,TRBJ2-7,TRBV29-1,TRBD2
CASSIGLAGGHEQFF,TGTGCCAGTAGTATAGGGCTAGCGGGAGGGCATGAGCAGTTCTTC,-,TRBJ2-1,TRBV19,TRBD2
CASSFGEAAYEQYF,TGCGCCAGCAGCTTTGGGGAGGCCGCCTACGAGCAGTACTTC,-,TRBJ2-7,TRBV5-1,-
CASSLRRGGNNEQFF,TGTGCCAGCAGCTTAAGACGGGGGGGCAACAATGAGCAGTTCTTC,-,TRBJ2-1,TRBV7-3,TRBD2
CASSQSIAMETQYF,TGTGCCAGCAGCCAATCCATAGCTATGGAGACCCAGTACTTC,-,TRBJ2-5,TRBV7-9,-
CASSPFYEQYF,TGTGCCAGCAGCCCTTTCTACGAGCAGTACTTC,-,TRBJ2-7,TRBV28,-
CASSDSDRGEQYF,TGTGCCAGCAGTGACTCGGACAGGGGCGAGCAGTACTTC,-,TRBJ2-7,TRBV6-4,TRBD1
CASSQDIGASAYEQYF,TGCGCCAGCAGCCAAGATATAGGAGCGTCGGCCTACGAGCAGTACTTC,-,TRBJ2-7,TRBV4-3,-
CASSHSYNEQFF,TGTGCCAGCAGCCACAGTTACAATGAGCAGTTCTTC,-,TRBJ2-1,TRBV14,-
CASSFLGHEQYF,TGTGCCAGCAGCTTCCTGGGCCACGAGCAGTACTTC,-,TRBJ2-7,TRBV11-2,-
CASSVGQKSTNEKLFF,TGTGCCAGCAGCGTAGGCCAGAAGTCAACTAATGAAAAACTGTTTTTT,-,TRBJ1-4,TRBV9,-
CASSMGSSYEQYF,TGCGCCAGCAGCATGGGCAGTTCCTACGAGCAGTACTTC,-,TRBJ2-7,TRBV5-1,-
CASSPGEWSTEAFF,TGTGCCAGCAGCCCAGGGGAGTGGAGCACTGAAGCTTTCTTT,-,TRBJ1-1,TRBV9,-
CAWGTGISGNTIYF,TGTGCCTGGGGGACAGGGATCTCTGGAAACACCATATATTTT,-,TRBJ1-3,TRBV30,TRBD1
CASSQEPTESYEQYF,TGTGCCAGCAGCCAGGAGCCGACAGAGTCCTACGAGCAGTACTTC,-,TRBJ2-7,TRBV4-2,-
CASSYSAGDGNTIYF,TGTGCCAGCAGTTACTCGGCAGGGGACGGAAACACCATATATTTT,-,TRBJ1-3,TRBV6-5,-
CATEAGEAFF,TGTGCCACCGAAGCGGGTGAAGCTTTCTTT,medium-sized,TRBJ1-1,TRBV28,-
CASSPLRGGELGYTF,TGTGCCAGCTCACCATTGCGCGGGGGCGAATTAGGCTACACCTTC,-,TRBJ1-2,TRBV18,-
CASSQSLAVNTEAFF,TGTGCCAGCAGCCAATCCCTTGCGGTGAACACTGAAGCTTTCTTT,-,TRBJ1-1,TRBV6-1,-
CASSEGHRISNYGYTF,TGTGCCAGCAGTGAAGGACACCGAATTTCTAACTATGGCTACACCTTC,-,TRBJ1-2,TRBV6-1,-
CASTPGEALNTEAFF,TGTGCCAGCACCCCGGGAGAAGCCTTGAACACTGAAGCTTTCTTT,-,TRBJ1-1,TRBV6-1,-
CSVDRGNTIYF,TGCAGCGTTGACCGTGGAAACACCATATATTTT,-,TRBJ1-3,TRBV29-1,-
CASSVSQYNYEQYF,TGTGCCAGCAGCGTTTCCCAGTATAACTACGAGCAGTACTTC,-,TRBJ2-7,TRBV9,-
CASSLAPASHTDTQYF,TGCGCCAGCAGCTTGGCCCCAGCGTCACACACAGATACGCAGTATTTT,-,TRBJ2-3,TRBV5-1,-
CASSSTRTQHF,TGTGCCAGCAGTTCCACCAGGACCCAGCATTTT,-,TRBJ1-5,TRBV28,-
CASSVAVKSPTDTQYF,TGTGCCAGCAGCGTAGCTGTCAAAAGCCCCACAGATACGCAGTATTTT,-,TRBJ2-3,TRBV9,-